This T cell receptor beta chain was sequenced for a study of T cell responses to AZD1222 COVID-19 vaccine. Analysis merged second doses at about 4 or about 12 weeks. Findings of the study overall: Among AZD1222 vaccinees, only six or seven were seropositive at baseline. CD4 TCRs covered the whole spike, strongest at regions 160-218 and 743-854.

Germline CDR1 reads WSHSY; CDR2 reads SAAADI. The CDR3 is 17 amino acids. V dropped 6 bases and J dropped 0; count of bases not matched to a gene: 11. This clone appeared a single time. Its antigen is unknown. Repertoires were generated with immunoSEQ multiplex PCR, while TCRdb's copy carries only in-frame clones and drops some. The data hold roughly 150,000 clones, with 90% observed a single time. Material: peripheral blood, obtained 28 days after the second AZD1222 dose. The chain links TRBV10-2 to TRBJ2-7; TRBD1 aligns across 10 bases. The source is an adult who received the AZD1222 COVID-19 vaccine. CDR3 in DNA: TGCGCCAGCAGGAGGGGGGCAGGACAGGGGGTCTCCTACGAGCAGTACTTC. Its protein product is CASRRGAGQGVSYEQYF.